This TCR beta chain appears in the sequencing data of a study of response to subunit inactivated influenza vaccine. J gave up 7 bases and V 3 bases, and 5 bases lay outside the gene matches. The CDR3 runs to 13 residues. Germline V gene lookup returns CDR1 KGHDR and CDR2 SFDVKD. TCRdb independently ran MiXCR on the RT-PCR reads; one entry per CDR3 protein. The data hold more than 450,000 distinct CDR3 sequences, with around 10% observed a single time. This same sample was also part of a study on T cells expressing NK-cell markers. From that report: 5'RACE template switching with UMIs produced the TCR beta cDNA. TCR beta repertoires came from sorted CD3+CD56+NKG2C+, CD3+CD56+NKG2C- and CD3+CD56-NKG2C+ T cells.

The sequenced sample was PBMCs from blood, obtained on the day of vaccination. The chain employs TRBV24-1 and TRBJ2-7; 7 bases map to TRBD1. The origin of this receptor is a man in his forties or fifties who received an inactivated influenza vaccine. The CDR3 region is CATSDQNRGEQYF. In DNA, the CDR3 is TGTGCCACCAGTGATCAAAACAGGGGAGAGCAGTACTTC.